The 5 T cell receptor beta chains in this list originate from one sample, sequenced in a study of cytomegalovirus exposure and HLA in healthy donors. Primers included in the PCR were 60 Vbeta and 13 Jbeta primers. Only in-frame clones appear in the TCRdb table, and some are missing; sequencing was by immunoSEQ multiplex PCR. The data show 150,000 to 200,000 clones, more than 75% seen once. Source material: PBMCs. The receptors here all came from a woman aged 40 to 50 in good health and CMV-seronegative.

The rearrangement links TRBV7-2 to TRBJ2-5, with 8 bases lining up with TRBD2. The trim removed 5 bases at V and 7 bases at J, leaving 12 bases unmatched. This CDR3 has 15 amino acids. Looked up from germline, CDR1 is SGHTA and CDR2 is FQGNSA. CDR3 nucleotides: TGTGCCAGCAGCCCGGGGGGGGGCTCCCAGGGGACCCAGTACTTC. Amino acid sequence: CASSPGGGSQGTQYF.

The chain couples TRBV11-2 to TRBJ1-4; D uncertain. Trimming left V 5 bases short and J 6 bases short, with 13 bases between. Germline V CDR1 and CDR2: SGHAT, FQNNGV. The CDR3 has 14 amino acids. For the CDR3, the DNA is TGTGCCAGCAGCAACCGACGGAGCGATGAAAAACTGTTTTTT. Translating gives CASSNRRSDEKLFF.

The rearrangement uses TRBV5-8 and TRBJ1-2; 10 bases map to TRBD1. V shed 9 bases and J 4 bases; nucleotides not matched to a gene: 9. The CDR3 has 14 residues. The V gene's germline CDR1 is SGHTS and CDR2 YDEGEE. The CDR3 DNA sequence: TGTGCCACCACGCCATGGACAGGGGGCTATGGCTACACCTTC. Translation: CATTPWTGGYGYTF.

Only a few counts were recorded for this clone. This sequence joins TRBV9 and TRBJ2-3; D might be TRBD2 (7 bases). Germline V CDR1 and CDR2: SGDLS, YYNGEE. The CDR3 covers 17 residues. V was pared by 0 bases and J by 1 base, with 15 bases between. The CDR3 spells CASSVEGGGTGTDTQYF. The CDR3 region has the DNA TGTGCCAGCAGCGTAGAAGGGGGGGGCACGGGCACAGATACGCAGTATTTT.

The chain couples TRBV7-3 to TRBJ2-5; perhaps TRBD1 as D (7 bases). CDR3 length: 17 amino acids. Germline CDR1 reads SGHTA; CDR2 reads FQGTGA. Trimming left V 6 bases short and J 2 bases short, with 22 bases between. The CDR3 reads CASSSSPDREAQETQYF. CDR3 bases: TGTGCCAGCAGTTCGTCCCCAGACAGGGAGGCTCAAGAGACCCAGTACTTC. The full variable domain, its missing parts supplied by reference TRBV7-3 and TRBJ2-5, is GAGVSQTPSNKVTEKGKYVELRCDPISGHTALYWYRQSLGQGPEFLIYFQGTGAADDSGLPNDRFFAVRPEGSVSTLKIQRTERGDSAVYLCASSSSPDREAQETQYFGPGTRLLVL.